Listed here are 7 T cell receptor beta chains from one sample, sequenced in a study of CXCR3-negative and CXCR3-positive naive CD8 T cells. For these TCRs, the target antigens are not known. Via 5' RACE with UMI labels, TRB cDNA libraries were prepared. TCRdb re-called the 5' RACE reads and shows each CDR3 protein once, DNA omitted. The sample has around 60,000 distinct CDR3 sequences. Regarding the study as a whole: For CXCR3-positive naive cells, TRB CDR3s were more hydrophobic than those of CXCR3-negative naive cells.

The sequencing input was naive CXCR3+ CD8+ T cells from blood. Subset reported: CD45RO-CCR7+CD27+CD95- naive CD8+ T cells expressing CXCR3 (TNR3+). The receptors shown here come from a human donor in good health. Some clones in this sample may be carry-over from other donors' samples.

The V gene is TRBV20-1, the J gene TRBJ2-7. The CDR3 totals 13 residues. From germline, CDR1 is DFQATT and CDR2 SNEGSKA (reference sequence). CDR3 residues: CSAPKLDSYEQYF.

V is TRBV5-1 and J is TRBJ2-2. Germline CDR1 is SGHRS and CDR2 is YFSETQ. The CDR3 spans 12 residues. The CDR3 sequence is CASSLESGELFF.

The V gene is TRBV25-1, the J gene TRBJ1-1; TCRdb picks TRBD1, but there is no DNA to check that call. Per germline, CDR1 MGHDK and CDR2 SYGVNS. The CDR3 is made up of 19 amino acids. CDR3 loop: CASSVDQHRGVYVDTEAFF.

CDR3 sequence reads: CASSQDPAYGYTF. The V call is TRBV4-3, the J call TRBJ1-2. Per germline, CDR1 LGHNA and CDR2 YSLEER. The CDR3 length is 13 residues.

The rearrangement uses TRBV29-1 and TRBJ2-7; as DNA is missing, the TRBD1 call by TCRdb cannot be tested. Germline lookup yields CDR1 SQVTM and CDR2 ANQGSEA. The length of the CDR3 is 12 residues. CDR3 sequence: CSVWGGQNEQYF.

The V call is TRBV7-9, the J call TRBJ1-2. Germline-derived CDR1 and CDR2 are SEHNR and FQNEAQ (reference sequence). There are 13 residues in the CDR3. The CDR3: CASSSIPIPSYTF.

The chain carries TRBV20-1 and TRBJ2-7; TCRdb picks TRBD1, but there is no DNA to check that call. In germline, CDR1 is DFQATT, CDR2 SNEGSKA (reference sequence). The CDR3 is 15 amino acids. The CDR3 region is CSARPPGREVHEQYF.